This entry lists 23 T cell receptor beta chains sequenced from one sample in a study of blood T cell repertoires in COVID-19. TCRdb's table, derived via immunoSEQ multiplex PCR, lists solely in-frame clones and lacks some. Of tens of thousands of clones in the sample, 60% to 80% were seen once. The sample comprised peripheral blood. These TCRs come from an elderly man with acute or convalescent COVID-19.

V is TRBV18 and J is TRBJ2-7, with D possibly matching TRBD1 (6 bases). The CDR3 loop spans 13 amino acids. V dropped 6 bases and J dropped 3 bases, with 12 bases sitting between them. The germline V gene encodes CDR1 KGHSH and CDR2 LQKENI. The CDR3, as DNA: TGTGCCAGCTCGAGGGGGTTGGACTACGAGCAGTACTTC. Its translation is CASSRGLDYEQYF. The variable domain in full, with the rest retrieved from reference TRBV18 and TRBJ2-7, is NAGVMQNPRHLVRRRGQEARLRCSPMKGHSHVYWYRQLPEEGLKFMVYLQKENIIDESGMPKERFSAEFPKEGPSILRIQQVVRGDSAAYFCASSRGLDYEQYFGPGTRLTVT.

V and J are TRBV27 and TRBJ1-6; D is undetermined. The CDR3 covers 15 residues. The ends were cut back, 6 bases at V and 0 bases at J, with 9 bases in the middle. The germline V gene encodes CDR1 MNHEY and CDR2 SMNVEV (reference sequence). CDR3 loop: CASRQQSSYNSPLHF. Here the CDR3 DNA reads TGTGCCAGCAGACAACAGAGCTCCTATAATTCACCCCTCCACTTT.

The rearrangement uses TRBV5-1 and TRBJ2-1; 15 nucleotides agree with TRBD2. The germline V gene encodes CDR1 SGHRS and CDR2 YFSETQ. CDR3 size: 15 residues. V lost 5 bases to trimming and J lost 11 bases; unmatched junction nucleotides: 8. The CDR3 is CASREGTSGGSQQFF. In nucleotides, the CDR3 is TGCGCCAGCAGGGAAGGGACTAGCGGGGGGAGTCAGCAGTTCTTC.

This clone was recorded once. The V call is TRBV5-4, the J call TRBJ1-2; TRBD1 matches 7 bases. The J segment lost 5 bases and the V segment lost 4 bases, leaving 8 bases of the junction unmatched. Germline V gene lookup returns CDR1 SGHNT and CDR2 YYREEE (reference sequence). The CDR3 length is 14 residues. The CDR3 sequence is CASSNRDSRYGYTF. Here the CDR3 DNA reads TGTGCCAGCAGCAACCGGGACAGCCGGTATGGCTACACCTTC.

The chain combines TRBV7-6 with TRBJ2-7; no clear D. V was pared by 5 bases and J by 3 bases, with 11 bases between. The CDR3 sequence is 13 residues long. Looked up from germline, CDR1 is SGHVS and CDR2 is FNYEAQ. CDR3 in amino acids: CASSPPSSYEQYF. CDR3 nucleotide sequence: TGTGCCAGCAGCCCGCCGAGTAGCTACGAGCAGTACTTC. Using reference TRBV7-6 and TRBJ2-7 for the parts outside the CDR3, the full variable domain is GAGVSQSPRYKVTKRGQDVALRCDPISGHVSLYWYRQALGQGPEFLTYFNYEAQQDKSGLPNDRFSAERPEGSISTLTIQRTEQRDSAMYRCASSPPSSYEQYFGPGTRLTVT.

There are a few counts of this clone. The chain's CDR3 is CASSVSSAGTDTQYF. CDR3 coding DNA: TGTGCCAGCAGCGTATCTAGCGCGGGCACAGATACGCAGTATTTT. The chain recombines TRBV9 with TRBJ2-3; perhaps TRBD2 as D (6 bases). CDR1 and CDR2 from the germline V gene are SGDLS and YYNGEE. The CDR3 extends over 15 amino acids. Trimming removed 1 base at V and 1 base at J, with 10 bases between.

The V gene is TRBV27, the J gene TRBJ2-3; tentatively, D is TRBD2 (6 bases). Per germline, CDR1 MNHEY and CDR2 SMNVEV (reference sequence). With 5 bases removed from V and 2 bases from J, the gap between germline ends came to 17 bases. The CDR3 consists of 16 residues. The CDR3 loop is CASSPRRGFPTDTQYF. CDR3 in DNA: TGTGCCAGCAGTCCCAGGAGGGGTTTTCCCACAGATACGCAGTATTTT.

The chain recombines TRBV29-1 with TRBJ2-5; 7 bases agree with TRBD2. Germline V gene lookup returns CDR1 SQVTM and CDR2 ANQGSEA. Trimming took 4 bases from V and 2 from J; bases not matched to a gene: 4. The CDR3 sequence is 13 residues long. The CDR3 DNA reads TGCAGCGTTGGGGCTAGCGGACAAGAGACCCAGTACTTC. As protein: CSVGASGQETQYF.

The chain joins TRBV25-1 to TRBJ2-3; a weak D match, TRBD1 (6 bases). CDR3 length: 13 residues. Germline assignment: CDR1 MGHDK and CDR2 SYGVNS. Trimming removed 6 bases from V and 3 bases from J, with 10 bases in between. The CDR3 DNA reads as TGTGCCAGCAGCCTGGGGGCTACAGATACGCAGTATTTT. This translates into CASSLGATDTQYF.

This chain connects TRBV7-9 to TRBJ1-1; the D is unclear. The germline V gene has CDR1 SEHNR and CDR2 FQNEAQ (reference sequence). Between the trimmed V and J ends, which lost 2 bases and 5 bases, there was a span of 6 bases. The CDR3 sequence is 12 residues long. Here the CDR3 DNA reads TGTGCCAGCAGCTTAATCCGGACTGAAGCTTTCTTT. Translated, it gives CASSLIRTEAFF.

The CDR3 here is CASSLASSGGEQFF. The CDR3 DNA reads TGTGCCAGCAGCTTAGCGTCCAGCGGGGGTGAACAGTTCTTC. This sequence joins TRBV7-2 and TRBJ2-1; 8 positions match TRBD2. The junction had 8 bases not matched to a gene; V was cut back by 0 bases and J by 13 bases. Germline lookup yields CDR1 SGHTA and CDR2 FQGNSA. The CDR3 loop spans 14 amino acids. Based on the CDR3 plus reference TRBV7-2 and TRBJ2-1, the full variable domain is GAGVSQSPSNKVTEKGKDVELRCDPISGHTALYWYRQSLGQGLEFLIYFQGNSAPDKSGLPSDRFSAERTGGSVSTLTIQRTQQEDSAVYLCASSLASSGGEQFFGPGTRLTVL.

The V call is TRBV13, the J call TRBJ2-1; D perhaps matches TRBD1 (5 bases). The CDR3 consists of 15 residues. V dropped 1 base and J dropped 2 bases, with 9 bases sitting between them. Germline CDR1 and CDR2: PRHDT and FYEKMQ (reference sequence). Written as DNA, the CDR3 is TGTGCCAGCAGCTTAGAGGGGAACCCCTACAATGAGCAGTTCTTC. Translating gives CASSLEGNPYNEQFF.

The genes are TRBV5-1 and TRBJ1-1; no firm D call. CDR1 SGHRS and CDR2 YFSETQ come from the germline V gene. Trimming left V 0 bases short and J 4 bases short, with 4 bases between. CDR3 length: 12 amino acids. The CDR3 nucleotides are TGCGCCAGCAGCTTGGGGCCCACTGAAGCTTTCTTT. It codes for CASSLGPTEAFF.

J is TRBJ1-2 and V is TRBV6-6, with TRBD1 matching 7 bases. The CDR3 totals 12 residues. The germline V gene encodes CDR1 MNHNY and CDR2 SVGAGI (reference sequence). The V segment lost 5 bases and the J segment 8 bases; nucleotides outside the gene matches: 5. CDR3 loop: CASSAGGKGYTF. The CDR3 coding sequence is TGTGCCAGCAGTGCAGGGGGTAAGGGCTACACCTTC.

In this sample, this clone turned up a few times. This chain joins TRBV11-1 and TRBJ2-7; weak D call: TRBD2 (5 bases). V lost 4 bases and J 3 bases, leaving 16 bases between the germline ends. Germline CDR1 and CDR2: SGHAT and FQDESV (reference sequence). The CDR3 extends over 15 amino acids. CDR3 coding DNA: TGTGCCAGCAGCTCGTCTCTAGCAAGGAGCTACGAGCAGTACTTC. Its protein product is CASSSSLARSYEQYF.

The chain employs TRBV5-4 and TRBJ2-1, with 8 bases fitting TRBD2. With V trimmed by 4 bases and J by 3 bases, 6 bases remained unmatched. Per germline, CDR1 SGHNT and CDR2 YYREEE (reference sequence). The CDR3 extends over 15 amino acids. The CDR3 sequence is CASSPRGGLYNEQFF. DNA of the CDR3: TGTGCCAGCAGCCCCCGGGGGGGCCTCTACAATGAGCAGTTCTTC.

The genes are TRBV30 and TRBJ2-7; TRBD1 matches 9 bases. With 3 bases clipped from V and 3 bases from J, the junction kept 3 bases outside the gene matches. The CDR3 length is 13 residues. Germline V lookup: CDR1 GTSNPN, CDR2 SVGIG (reference sequence). For the CDR3, the DNA is TGTGCCTGGAGCGCGGGACAGGGCTACGAGCAGTACTTC. Translating it yields CAWSAGQGYEQYF.

In its sample, this clone was seen a few times. The chain links TRBV2 to TRBJ2-7; no clear D gene. The CDR3 extends over 15 amino acids. From germline, CDR1 is SNHLY and CDR2 FYNNEI. Trimming removed 1 base from V and 3 bases from J, with 13 bases in between. CDR3 protein: CASSEEGRYLYEQYF. The CDR3 DNA reads TGTGCCAGCAGTGAAGAAGGCAGGTATCTCTACGAGCAGTACTTC.

The rearrangement joins TRBV6-4 to TRBJ2-2; 10 bases are shared with TRBD2. V lost 2 bases, J lost 2 bases, and 5 bases stayed unmatched. Per germline, CDR1 MRHNA and CDR2 SNTAGT. The CDR3 covers 17 residues. This chain's CDR3 is CASSDRWTSGNTGELFF. CDR3 DNA: TGTGCCAGCAGTGACCGCTGGACTAGCGGAAACACCGGGGAGCTGTTTTTT.

This chain joins TRBV5-1 and TRBJ2-3, with 7 bases that match TRBD2. CDR1 and CDR2 from the germline V gene are SGHRS and YFSETQ. CDR3 length: 15 residues. J gave up 4 bases and V 2 bases, and 7 bases lay outside the gene matches. The CDR3 sequence is CASSFNGRYSDTQYF. In DNA, the CDR3 is TGCGCCAGCAGCTTTAACGGGAGGTACTCAGATACGCAGTATTTT.

This clone appeared once. The sample holds other DNA sequences that translate to the same CDR3. The chain couples TRBV5-1 to TRBJ2-7; TRBD1 matches 9 bases. CDR1 is SGHRS and CDR2 is YFSETQ in the germline V gene. This CDR3 comprises 13 residues. V was pared by 4 bases and J by 3 bases, with 2 bases of the junction left unmatched. The CDR3 loop is CASSTGGGYEQYF. The CDR3 nucleotides are TGCGCCAGCAGCACAGGGGGCGGCTACGAGCAGTACTTC.

The chain has TRBV5-1 and TRBJ2-7, with 7 nucleotides matching TRBD2. This CDR3 contains 16 residues. Germline V gene lookup returns CDR1 SGHRS and CDR2 YFSETQ. Trimming removed 4 bases from V and 1 base from J; junction bases left unmatched: 11. The chain's CDR3 is CASSTTPGRGSYEQYF. CDR3 DNA sequence: TGCGCCAGCAGCACCACCCCAGGGAGGGGTTCCTACGAGCAGTACTTC.

V is TRBV6-5 and J is TRBJ1-6, with TRBD1 identical over 8 bases. Germline V lookup: CDR1 MNHEY, CDR2 SVGAGI. The CDR3 is 15 residues long. The ends lost 7 bases at V and 5 bases at J; junction bases unmatched: 7. DNA for the CDR3: TGTGCCAGCAAGTCTCCGACAGGGGATAATTCACCCCTCCACTTT. This sequence encodes CASKSPTGDNSPLHF.